This entry describes one T cell receptor beta chain. These data belong to a study of blood T cell repertoires in COVID-19. Study overall: Samples came from the United States, Italy and Spain, spanning acute and convalescent COVID-19. PBMCs, B-cell-depleted T cells, or T cells provided the cDNA or gDNA that made up the material.

In the original analysis: Amplification of reference gene primers provided the estimated nucleated cell counts. Clones were sequenced by immunoSEQ multiplex PCR, and TCRdb holds only the in-frame ones, with some missing. The DNA was the basis for D and trimming; V, J and clone size are from that table. The sample lists approximately 67,000 clones; roughly 82% were seen once. CDR1 is KGHSH and CDR2 is LQKENI in the germline V gene. The CDR3 is 16 amino acids. Trimming cost V 2 bases and J 7 bases, with 20 bases left between them. The chain uses TRBV18 and TRBJ1-1; D perhaps matches TRBD1 (5 bases). The source of this sequence is a man aged 55 to 70 with acute or convalescent COVID-19. Sequences were obtained from peripheral blood. CDR3 in amino acids: CASSPSAPRVAREAFF. CDR3 in DNA: TGTGCCAGCTCACCAAGTGCCCCCAGGGTGGCGCGTGAAGCTTTCTTT.